Below are 3 T cell receptor beta chains sequenced from a single sample in a study of blood T cell repertoires in COVID-19 (TCRdb year 2020). The library was produced with the immunoSEQ multiplex PCR assay. TCRdb took over this immuneACCESS table, retaining in-frame rearrangements with V and J assigned. Such tables are incomplete; in checked studies, under half of the missing clones stem from an unresolved V gene, and the remainder is unexplained. This sample comprises about 440,000 clones, more than 70% of them detected only once. 10% to 15% of the sample is taken by the ten largest. The specimen was peripheral blood. The receptors here all came from a woman between 45 and 60 years old with COVID-19, enrolled during active disease.

This clone was seen a single time. CDR3 bases: TGTGCCAGCACCCGGTCCGGGTCAGACTACAATGAGCAGTTCTTC. The encoded protein is CASTRSGSDYNEQFF. This chain connects TRBV7-2 to TRBJ2-1; D gene ambiguous. Germline assignment: CDR1 SGHTA and CDR2 FQGNSA. V lost 7 bases and J lost 3, with 16 bases in between. The CDR3 has 15 amino acids.

This clone appeared once. V gene TRBV7-8 combines with J gene TRBJ2-7; D ambiguous. The CDR3 extends over 14 amino acids. Trimming stripped 5 bases from V and 3 bases from J, with 14 bases between. Germline CDR1 SGHVS, CDR2 FQNEAQ. CDR3 bases: TGTGCCAGCAGCCCCATCCTAGGTTACTACGAGCAGTACTTC. Encoded protein: CASSPILGYYEQYF.

The chain employs TRBV6-1 and TRBJ1-2; 7 bases map to TRBD1. The CDR3 totals 16 residues. CDR1 MNHNS and CDR2 SASEGT come from the germline V gene. J gave up 8 bases and V 3 bases, and 15 bases lay outside the gene matches. CDR3 sequence (DNA): TGTGCCAGCAGTGAGCAAGAGGGGGCAGGATCTATCGGCTACACCTTC. It translates to CASSEQEGAGSIGYTF.